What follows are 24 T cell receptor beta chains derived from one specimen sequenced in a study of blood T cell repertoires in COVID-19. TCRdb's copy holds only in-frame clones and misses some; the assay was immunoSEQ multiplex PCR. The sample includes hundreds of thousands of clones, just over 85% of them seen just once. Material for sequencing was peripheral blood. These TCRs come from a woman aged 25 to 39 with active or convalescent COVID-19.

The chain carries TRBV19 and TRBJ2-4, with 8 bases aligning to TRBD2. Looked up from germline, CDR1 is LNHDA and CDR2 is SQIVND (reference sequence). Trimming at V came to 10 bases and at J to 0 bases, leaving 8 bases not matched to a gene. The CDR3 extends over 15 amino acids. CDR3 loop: CATQDLAGAKNIQYF. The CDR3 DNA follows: TGTGCCACTCAAGATCTAGCGGGAGCCAAAAACATTCAGTACTTC.

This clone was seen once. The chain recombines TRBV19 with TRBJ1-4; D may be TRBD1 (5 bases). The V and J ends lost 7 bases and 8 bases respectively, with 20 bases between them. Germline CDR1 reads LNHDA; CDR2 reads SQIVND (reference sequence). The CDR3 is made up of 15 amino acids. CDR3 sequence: CASNSIGGEAEKLFF. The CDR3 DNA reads TGTGCCAGTAATTCCATCGGAGGGGAAGCGGAAAAACTGTTTTTT.

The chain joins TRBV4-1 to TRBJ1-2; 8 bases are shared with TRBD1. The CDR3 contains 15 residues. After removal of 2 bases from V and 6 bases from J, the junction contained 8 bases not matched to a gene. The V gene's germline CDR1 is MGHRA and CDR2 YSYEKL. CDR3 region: CASSQPDRENHGYTF. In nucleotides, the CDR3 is TGCGCCAGCAGCCAACCGGACAGGGAGAATCATGGCTACACCTTC.

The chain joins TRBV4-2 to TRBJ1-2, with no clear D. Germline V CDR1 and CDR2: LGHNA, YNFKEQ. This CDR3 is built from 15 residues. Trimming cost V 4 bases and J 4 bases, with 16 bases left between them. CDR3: CASSPEEWAIYGYTF. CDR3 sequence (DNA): TGTGCCAGCAGCCCGGAGGAGTGGGCCATCTATGGCTACACCTTC.

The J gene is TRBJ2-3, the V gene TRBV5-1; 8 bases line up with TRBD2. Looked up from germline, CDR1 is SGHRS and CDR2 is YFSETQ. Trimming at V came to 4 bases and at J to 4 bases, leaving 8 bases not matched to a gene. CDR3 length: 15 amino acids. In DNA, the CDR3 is TGCGCCAGCAGCCTCTCCGGGACTAGAGCAGATACGCAGTATTTT. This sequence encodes CASSLSGTRADTQYF.

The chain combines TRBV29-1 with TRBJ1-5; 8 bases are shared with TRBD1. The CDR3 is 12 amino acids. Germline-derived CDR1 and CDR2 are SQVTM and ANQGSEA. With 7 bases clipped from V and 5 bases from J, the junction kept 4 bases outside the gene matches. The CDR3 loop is CSGQTGDQPQHF. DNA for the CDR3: TGCAGCGGGCAGACAGGGGATCAGCCCCAGCATTTT.

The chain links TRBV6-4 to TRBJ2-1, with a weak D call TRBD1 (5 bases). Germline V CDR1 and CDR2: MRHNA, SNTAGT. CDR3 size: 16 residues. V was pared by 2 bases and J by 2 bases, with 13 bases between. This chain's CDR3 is CASSDSATEAYNEQFF. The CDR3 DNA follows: TGTGCCAGCAGTGACAGTGCGACAGAGGCCTACAATGAGCAGTTCTTC.

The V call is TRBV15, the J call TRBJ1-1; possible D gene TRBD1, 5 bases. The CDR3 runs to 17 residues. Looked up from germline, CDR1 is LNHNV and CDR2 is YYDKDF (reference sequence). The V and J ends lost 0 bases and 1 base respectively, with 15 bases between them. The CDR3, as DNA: TGTGCCACCAGCAGAGATTACATGTCGGGGGGGAACACTGAAGCTTTCTTT. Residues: CATSRDYMSGGNTEAFF.

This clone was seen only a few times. The CDR3 DNA reads TGTGCCAGCAGCTTATTCAGCTACAATGAGCAGTTCTTC. Its translation is CASSLFSYNEQFF. The V call is TRBV7-2, the J call TRBJ2-1; D ambiguous. The germline CDR1 and CDR2 sequences are SGHTA and FQGNSA. This CDR3 contains 13 residues. Trimming cost V 2 bases and J 3 bases, with 5 bases left between them.

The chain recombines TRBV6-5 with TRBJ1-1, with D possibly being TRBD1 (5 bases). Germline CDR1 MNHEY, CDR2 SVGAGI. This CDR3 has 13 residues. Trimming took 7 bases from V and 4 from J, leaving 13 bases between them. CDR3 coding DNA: TGTGCCAGCAAGATTAGGGGCGGCACTGAAGCTTTCTTT. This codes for CASKIRGGTEAFF.

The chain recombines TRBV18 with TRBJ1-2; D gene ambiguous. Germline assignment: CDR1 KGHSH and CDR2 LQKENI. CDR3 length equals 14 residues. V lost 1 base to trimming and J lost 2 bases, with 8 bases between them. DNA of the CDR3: TGTGCCAGCTCACCACGTGCGGGGAACTATGGCTACACCTTC. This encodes CASSPRAGNYGYTF.

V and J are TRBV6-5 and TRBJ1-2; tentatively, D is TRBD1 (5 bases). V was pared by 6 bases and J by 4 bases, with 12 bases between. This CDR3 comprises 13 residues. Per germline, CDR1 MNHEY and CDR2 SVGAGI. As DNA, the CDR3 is TGTGCCAGCAGCGACCAGGGTTCCTATGGCTACACCTTC. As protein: CASSDQGSYGYTF.

In DNA form, the CDR3 reads TGTGCCAGCAGCTTAGCGGCGTCAGGCCTTTACGAGCAGTACTTC. It encodes CASSLAASGLYEQYF. This chain uses TRBV7-9 with TRBJ2-7, with unresolved D. The CDR3 spans 15 residues. Germline V gene sequence: CDR1 SEHNR, CDR2 FQNEAQ (reference sequence). V gave up 0 bases and J gave up 4 bases, with 13 bases separating them.

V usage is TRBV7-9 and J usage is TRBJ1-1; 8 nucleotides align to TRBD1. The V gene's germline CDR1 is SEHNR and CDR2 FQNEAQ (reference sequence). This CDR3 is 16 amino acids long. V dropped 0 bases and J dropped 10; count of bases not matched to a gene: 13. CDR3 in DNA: TGTGCCAGCAGCTTAGCAGGAGACAGGGGCGCGGGCGGAGCTTTCTTT. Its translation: CASSLAGDRGAGGAFF.

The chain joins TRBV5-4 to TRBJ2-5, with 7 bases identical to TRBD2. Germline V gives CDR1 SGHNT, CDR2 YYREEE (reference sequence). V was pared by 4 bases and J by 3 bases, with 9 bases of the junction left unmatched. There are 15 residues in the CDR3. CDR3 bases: TGTGCCAGCAGCGACCCCTCGGGACTAAAAGAGACCCAGTACTTC. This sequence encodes CASSDPSGLKETQYF.

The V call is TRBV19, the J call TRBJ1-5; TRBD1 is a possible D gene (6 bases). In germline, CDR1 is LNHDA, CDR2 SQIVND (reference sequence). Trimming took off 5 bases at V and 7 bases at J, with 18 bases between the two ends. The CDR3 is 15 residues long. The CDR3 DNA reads TGTGCCAGTAGTCCGACAGGATCTGAGGTGCAGCCCCAGCATTTT. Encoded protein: CASSPTGSEVQPQHF. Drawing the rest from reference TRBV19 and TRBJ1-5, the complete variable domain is DGGITQSPKYLFRKEGQNVTLSCEQNLNHDAMYWYRQDPGQGLRLIYYSQIVNDFQKGDIAEGYSVSREKKESFPLTVTSAQKNPTAFYLCASSPTGSEVQPQHFGDGTRLSIL.

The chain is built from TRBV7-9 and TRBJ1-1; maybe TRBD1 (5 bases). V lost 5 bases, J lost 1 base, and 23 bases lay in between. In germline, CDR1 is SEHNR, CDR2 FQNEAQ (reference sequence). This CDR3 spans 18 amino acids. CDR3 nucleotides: TGTGCCAGCAGCCCAGGACCGGGGGTACTCCGCGAGAACACTGAAGCTTTCTTT. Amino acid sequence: CASSPGPGVLRENTEAFF.

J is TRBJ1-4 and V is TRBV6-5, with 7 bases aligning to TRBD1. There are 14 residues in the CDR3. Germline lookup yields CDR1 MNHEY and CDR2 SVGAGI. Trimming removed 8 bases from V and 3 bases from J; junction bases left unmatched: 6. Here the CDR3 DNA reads TGTGCCAGCCGTACAGGGGACGCTAATGAAAAACTGTTTTTT. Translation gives CASRTGDANEKLFF.

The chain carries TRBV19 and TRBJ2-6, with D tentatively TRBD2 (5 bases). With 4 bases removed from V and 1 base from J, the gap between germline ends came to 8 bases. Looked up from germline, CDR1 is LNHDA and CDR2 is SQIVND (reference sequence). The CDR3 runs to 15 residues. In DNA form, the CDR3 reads TGTGCCAGTAGTAAAGGACTTTCTGGGGCCAACGTCCTGACTTTC. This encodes CASSKGLSGANVLTF. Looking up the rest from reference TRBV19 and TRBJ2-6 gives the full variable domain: DGGITQSPKYLFRKEGQNVTLSCEQNLNHDAMYWYRQDPGQGLRLIYYSQIVNDFQKGDIAEGYSVSREKKESFPLTVTSAQKNPTAFYLCASSKGLSGANVLTFGAGSRLTVL.

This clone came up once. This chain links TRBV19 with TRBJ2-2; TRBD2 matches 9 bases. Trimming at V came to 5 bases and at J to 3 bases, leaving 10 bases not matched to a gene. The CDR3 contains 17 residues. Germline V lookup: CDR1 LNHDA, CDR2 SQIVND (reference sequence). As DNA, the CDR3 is TGTGCCAGTAGTCCCGGGTCTAGCGGGATGGACACCGGGGAGCTGTTTTTT. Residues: CASSPGSSGMDTGELFF. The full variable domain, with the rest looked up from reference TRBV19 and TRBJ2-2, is DGGITQSPKYLFRKEGQNVTLSCEQNLNHDAMYWYRQDPGQGLRLIYYSQIVNDFQKGDIAEGYSVSREKKESFPLTVTSAQKNPTAFYLCASSPGSSGMDTGELFFGEGSRLTVL.

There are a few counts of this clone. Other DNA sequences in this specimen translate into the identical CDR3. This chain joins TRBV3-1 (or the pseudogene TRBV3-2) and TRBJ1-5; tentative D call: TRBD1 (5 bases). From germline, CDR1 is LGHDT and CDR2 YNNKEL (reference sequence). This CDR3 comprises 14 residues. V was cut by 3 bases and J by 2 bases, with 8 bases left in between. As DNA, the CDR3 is TGTGCCAGCAGCCAGGGAGGGGGCAATCAGCCCCAGCATTTT. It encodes CASSQGGGNQPQHF.

CDR3 sequence: CASSILPTGGAEETQYF. As DNA, the CDR3 is TGTGCCAGCAGCATCCTCCCGACAGGGGGCGCAGAGGAGACCCAGTACTTC. This chain uses TRBV5-6 with TRBJ2-5; TRBD1 matches at 10 bases. The germline gives CDR1 SGHDT, CDR2 YYEEEE. With 4 bases clipped from V and 5 bases from J, the junction kept 14 bases outside the gene matches. The CDR3 has 17 amino acids.

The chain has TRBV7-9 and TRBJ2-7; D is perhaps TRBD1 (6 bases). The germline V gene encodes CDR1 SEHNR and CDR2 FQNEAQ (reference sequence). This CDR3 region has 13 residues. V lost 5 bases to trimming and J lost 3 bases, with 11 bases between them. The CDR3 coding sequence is TGTGCCAGCAGCCCAGGGGCTATCTACGAGCAGTACTTC. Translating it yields CASSPGAIYEQYF.

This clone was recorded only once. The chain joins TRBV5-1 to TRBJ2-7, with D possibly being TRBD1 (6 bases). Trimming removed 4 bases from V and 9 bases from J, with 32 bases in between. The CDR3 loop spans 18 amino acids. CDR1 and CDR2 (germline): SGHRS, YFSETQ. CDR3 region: CASSHRPLFEDREWRQYF. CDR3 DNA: TGCGCCAGCAGCCACCGCCCGCTATTCGAGGACAGAGAATGGAGGCAGTACTTC.